This T cell receptor beta chain was identified in a study of T cells in Graves' hyperthyroidism and ophthalmopathy. In the study overall: Upon initial diagnosis and before any treatment, peripheral blood was collected.

What was amplified from RNA transcripts were TCR beta CDR3 regions. The HTBI set primed first-round TCR CDR3 RT-PCR. One entry per CDR3 protein results from TCRdb running MiXCR on the multiplex PCR reads. The sample consists of around 600,000 distinct CDR3 sequences, over 12% of them appearing once. Thyroid ultrasound and orbital computed tomography, with clinical symptoms and serum thyroxine and TRAb, informed diagnoses. V lost 4 bases and J 2 bases, leaving 9 bases between the germline ends. The CDR3 has 12 amino acids. Per the germline V gene, CDR1 is GTSNPN and CDR2 is SVGIG (reference sequence). This receptor was taken from a woman aged 18-30 years with Graves' ophthalmopathy. V is TRBV30 and J is TRBJ2-7; no definite D call. Material for sequencing was blood. The CDR3 DNA reads as TGTGCCTGGATCGCGAGTCCCTACGAGCAGTACTTC. The encoded protein is CAWIASPYEQYF.